What follows describes a single TCR beta chain. What it recognizes is unknown. Survey level was the resolution at which the v3.0 immunoSEQ assay ran. Sequencing was directed toward about 40,000-50,000 T-cell genomes in each sample. Libraries were prepared by immunoSEQ multiplex PCR; TCRdb keeps only in-frame clonotypes and omits some of them. The top ten hold approximately 15% of the sample, which has tens of thousands of clones, 65% to 85% seen once. This specimen comes from a study of long-term antiretroviral therapy in people with HIV. Study results and limitations: CDR3 length ranges were narrower in HIV repertoires than in controls. ART adherence, viral resistance and therapy changes went undocumented.

V lost 5 bases and J 1 base, leaving 9 bases between the germline ends. This CDR3 has 13 amino acids. The germline V gene has CDR1 SGHKS and CDR2 YYEKEE (reference sequence). V and J are TRBV5-5 and TRBJ1-1; no firm D call. The receptor was derived from a man under 40 with HIV. The specimen comprised unsorted PBMCs, sampled 4.3 years after starting antiretroviral therapy. The CDR3 reads CASRLWGNTEAFF. In nucleotides, the CDR3 is TGTGCCAGCAGGTTGTGGGGGAACACTGAAGCTTTCTTT.